This T cell receptor beta chain appears in the sequencing data of a study of Ad26.COV2.S vaccination and SARS-CoV-2 variants (TCRdb year 2021). Broadly, across the study: Donors in the vaccine arm were drawn from COV1001, a multicentre, randomized, double-blind, placebo-controlled phase I-IIa trial testing Ad26.COV2.S in healthy adults. Ad26.COV2.S was administered intramuscularly at a dose of 5x10^10 or 1x10^11 viral particles, either as one shot or as two shots given 56 days apart. The specificity and breadth of SARS-CoV-2-reactive T cell receptors after Ad26.COV2.S vaccination were assessed by TCRbeta repertoire sequencing. The TCR-sequenced set comprised about 32 samples: some 19 Ad26.COV2.S vaccine recipients, 5 placebo recipients and 8 SARS-CoV-2 convalescent individuals. Trial participants were randomized into five groups of five, in which low-dose or high-dose Ad26.COV2.S was given once or twice, or placebo was given on both occasions. Throughout the experiments and outcome assessment, investigators stayed blinded to trial group allocation.

The immunoSEQ Assay was the method used to sequence TCRbeta CDR3 regions. After extraction, genomic DNA underwent amplification by bias-controlled multiplex PCR, followed by high-throughput sequencing. The authors' analysis ran thus. To quantify the absolute abundance of every unique TCRbeta CDR3 region, sequences were collapsed and filtered. T cell fraction was estimated by normalizing TCRbeta template counts to usable DNA, with usable DNA measured through amplification of reference genes found in all nucleated cells. Repertoire TCRs were annotated as SARS-CoV-2-specific by exact matching of V gene, CDR3 amino acid sequence and J gene to a known reactive TCR set. The reference SARS-CoV-2 TCR set was obtained from MIRA and was filtered for enrichment in COVID-19-positive ImmuneCODE repertoires, whereby public or cross-reactive TCRs were removed. Using the MIRA antigens, annotated TCRs were further analysed by specific ORF or by position within an ORF. Breadth was defined as annotated unique rearrangements over total unique productive rearrangements; depth was the summed frequency of those rearrangements. Two-sided Wilcoxon rank-sum tests were applied when comparing TCR breadth between groups. TCRdb's version of the immuneACCESS table is confined to in-frame rearrangements and falls short of the full clone set. An unresolved V gene accounts for under half of the shortfall where checked; the remainder is of unknown origin. V and J calls plus clone size are reproduced from that table; the DNA served to infer D and trimming. The sample table shows hundreds of thousands of clones, and about 88% are seen once. The ten largest clonotypes hold about 2.7% of the sample.

About this clone: This clone's antigen is unknown. Per-base qualities were not stored, and no clone one base away is much larger.

The CDR1 and CDR2 encoded by the germline V gene are MNHEY and SVGEGT. V is cut by 0 bases and J by 4 bases, and the space between the germline ends is 13 bases. The CDR3 goes from the cysteine to the phenylalanine over 16 residues. This entry keeps only the CDR3 DNA: 48 bases, framed from base 1. What this sample's treatment or condition label stands for: 19 received Ad26.COV2.S at low or high dose, single or two shots; 5 received placebo; per-sample allocation not given. Repertoires of vaccine and placebo recipients were sequenced from samples taken on day 63 after the first injection. Cohort 1b enrolled some 25 adults aged 18-55 years at a single site in Boston, USA, between 29 July and 7 August 2020. Ad26.COV2.S was a replication-incompetent adenovirus type 26 vector that expressed a prefusion-stabilized SARS-CoV-2 spike protein derived from the original Wuhan strain. Overall study results and their limits: It was noted by the authors that total T cell responses may have been underestimated by the TCR breadth and depth analyses. Substantial breadth of spike-specific CD8+ and CD4+ T cell responses was reported after vaccination. Ad26.COV2.S recipients had higher spike-specific TCR breadth than placebo recipients (P = 0.0014). The study lacked the statistical power to compare responses across vaccine doses or regimens. Non-spike TCR breadth was comparable between vaccine and placebo recipients, consistent with the vaccine containing only spike.

The TCR was taken from a person aged 18-60 years who received the Ad26.COV2.S COVID-19 vaccine or a placebo. The material was peripheral blood, obtained in a trial of Ad26.COV2.S vaccine versus placebo. The rearranged segments are TRBV6-2 or TRBV6-3 and TRBJ1-5; a tentative D match to TRBD1 spans 6 bases. The sequenced DNA is TGTGCCAGCAGTTACTCTACAGGGTTAAGGAATCAGCCCCAGCATTTT. Translated, it gives CASSYSTGLRNQPQHF.